Below, 12 T cell receptor beta chains from the same sample are listed, as sequenced in a study of cytomegalovirus exposure and HLA in healthy donors. PCR primers comprised 60 Vbeta and 13 Jbeta primers. Here immunoSEQ multiplex PCR was the method, and the copy in TCRdb shows in-frame clones only, minus some. Here the sample spans under 150,000 clones, approximately 80% being singletons. Sequenced input: PBMCs. Receptor source: a man aged 18 to 29 in good health and CMV-seronegative.

The chain is built from TRBV4-3 and TRBJ1-1, with D perhaps matching TRBD1 (5 bases). V lost 0 bases and J 2 bases, leaving 10 bases between the germline ends. Germline CDR1 and CDR2: LGHNA and YSLEER. The CDR3 runs 15 residues. The chain's CDR3 is CASSQDWRGNTEAFF. CDR3 nucleotide sequence: TGCGCCAGCAGCCAAGATTGGAGGGGAAACACTGAAGCTTTCTTT.

The V and J genes are TRBV7-8 and TRBJ1-5, with TRBD1 as a possible D gene (6 bases). V was pared by 3 bases and J by 2 bases, with 11 bases between. In germline, CDR1 is SGHVS, CDR2 FQNEAQ. The CDR3 sequence is 15 residues long. For the CDR3, the DNA is TGTGCCAGCAGCTTCGGACAGTTTGGCAATCAGCCCCAGCATTTT. Protein sequence: CASSFGQFGNQPQHF. Filled out from reference TRBV7-8 and TRBJ1-5, the complete variable domain reads GAGVSQSPRYKVAKRGQDVALRCDPISGHVSLFWYQQALGQGPEFLTYFQNEAQLDKSGLPSDRFFAERPEGSVSTLKIQRTQQEDSAVYLCASSFGQFGNQPQHFGDGTRLSIL.

This clone was observed once. The V and J genes are TRBV7-9 and TRBJ1-6; D not certain. Germline-derived CDR1 and CDR2 are SEHNR and FQNEAQ (reference sequence). V gave up 1 base and J gave up 0 bases, with 4 bases separating them. The CDR3 loop spans 15 amino acids. The CDR3 DNA reads TGTGCCAGCAGCTTAGGACTCTCCTATAATTCACCCCTCCACTTT. As protein: CASSLGLSYNSPLHF.

CDR3 loop: CASSSAGYTEAFF. The CDR3 DNA sequence: TGTGCCAGCAGCTCCGCGGGGTACACTGAAGCTTTCTTT. The J gene is TRBJ1-1, the V gene TRBV13; D uncertain. The CDR3 has 13 residues. Trimming left V 4 bases short and J 3 bases short, with 9 bases between. In germline, CDR1 is PRHDT, CDR2 FYEKMQ (reference sequence).

The rearrangement joins TRBV2 to TRBJ2-3; 8 bases map to TRBD2. The CDR3 is 17 residues long. V lost 8 bases and J lost 5; bases outside the gene matches: 18. Per the germline V gene, CDR1 is SNHLY and CDR2 is FYNNEI. The CDR3 DNA reads as TGTGCCAGCCCTACGCCCCCTTCGCGGGGGGCTGGAGATACGCAGTATTTT. It is translated as CASPTPPSRGAGDTQYF.

V usage is TRBV6-5 and J usage is TRBJ1-5; TRBD1 might be the D (6 bases). This CDR3 region has 14 residues. Trimming cost V 5 bases and J 3 bases, with 11 bases left between them. Germline V gene sequence: CDR1 MNHEY, CDR2 SVGAGI. The CDR3 DNA reads TGTGCCAGCAGTCCACGGGACACCAATCAGCCCCAGCATTTT. Residues: CASSPRDTNQPQHF.

V gene TRBV5-4 combines with J gene TRBJ1-1, with D maybe TRBD1 (5 bases). The CDR3 loop spans 15 amino acids. The V end was cut by 0 bases, the J end by 3 bases, with 12 bases between. Germline CDR1 SGHNT, CDR2 YYREEE (reference sequence). The CDR3: CASSLELWGDTEAFF. CDR3 nucleotides: TGTGCCAGCAGCTTGGAGCTGTGGGGGGACACTGAAGCTTTCTTT. The entire variable domain, with the rest obtained from reference TRBV5-4 and TRBJ1-1, is as follows: ETGVTQSPTHLIKTRGQQVTLRCSSQSGHNTVSWYQQALGQGPQFIFQYYREEENGRGNFPPRFSGLQFPNYSSELNVNALELDDSALYLCASSLELWGDTEAFFGQGTRLTVV.

The chain has TRBV18 and TRBJ1-2; a possible D gene is TRBD1 (6 bases). The CDR3 is 17 amino acids. From germline, CDR1 is KGHSH and CDR2 LQKENI. V was clipped by 3 bases and J by 5 bases, with 22 bases between them. The CDR3 bases are TGTGCCAGCTCACCTCTAGGACAGACGCAGCATCAGTATGGCTACACCTTC. Translation gives CASSPLGQTQHQYGYTF.

This chain joins TRBV5-8 and TRBJ1-4, with D unresolved. There are 14 residues in the CDR3. V dropped 8 bases and J dropped 0 bases, with 11 bases sitting between them. CDR1 is SGHTS, CDR2 YDEGEE, per germline. The CDR3 DNA follows: TGTGCCAGTCGGACGGGAGCAACTAATGAAAAACTGTTTTTT. Translating it yields CASRTGATNEKLFF.

The chain couples TRBV27 to TRBJ1-3; no definite D call. The V end was cut by 3 bases, the J end by 6 bases, with 15 bases between. Germline-derived CDR1 and CDR2 are MNHEY and SMNVEV (reference sequence). This CDR3 comprises 15 residues. In nucleotides, the CDR3 is TGTGCCAGCAGTTTTGACTGTATTACCGAAAACACCATATATTTT. Translation gives CASSFDCITENTIYF.

The chain joins TRBV7-8 to TRBJ1-1, with no clear D. The ends were cut back, 1 base at V and 5 bases at J, with 14 bases in the middle. This CDR3 spans 15 amino acids. CDR1 is SGHVS, CDR2 FQNEAQ, per germline. The CDR3, as DNA: TGTGCCAGCAGCTTAGGAGGCGGAGGGTATACTGAAGCTTTCTTT. Amino acid sequence: CASSLGGGGYTEAFF.

The chain couples TRBV5-1 to TRBJ2-5, with 8 nucleotides matching TRBD1. The CDR3 runs 16 residues. The germline V gene has CDR1 SGHRS and CDR2 YFSETQ. V gave up 2 bases and J gave up 7 bases; unmatched junction bases: 13. CDR3 in DNA: TGCGCCAGCAGCTTTGGGGTCCAGGGGGCATCTCGGACCCAGTACTTC. Translation: CASSFGVQGASRTQYF.